One T cell receptor (beta chain) is described in this entry. Its specificity is not known. This entry comes from a study of early T cells in non-severe SARS-CoV-2 infection. Study-wide points: VDJdb matching favored anti-spike CD8 responses, missing private and CD4 specificities.

Attachment of unique molecular identifiers was made to individual cDNA molecules. Each CDR3 protein gets one entry after TCRdb re-called the 5' RACE reads with MiXCR. The sample has 55,000 to 80,000 distinct CDR3 sequences, around 11% seen once. Germline V gives CDR1 ENHRY, CDR2 SYGVKD. The CDR3 sequence is 16 residues long. Unmatched junction bases numbered 5, after V lost 3 bases and J lost 2 bases. This receptor was identified in an adult who was a healthcare worker with PCR-confirmed SARS-CoV-2 infection or an uninfected control (not recorded which). The V gene is TRBV10-3, the J gene TRBJ2-7; TRBD2 matches 12 bases. The sample consisted of whole blood. The CDR3 DNA is TGTGCCATCAGTGATCCCCGACTAGCGGGAGCCTACGAGCAGTACTTC. Its translation: CAISDPRLAGAYEQYF.